This T cell receptor (beta chain) appears in the sequencing data of a study of blood T cell repertoires in COVID-19. About the study: Italy, Spain and the United States were the sources of the convalescent and acute COVID-19 samples.

Germline V lookup: CDR1 WNHNN, CDR2 SYGVQD (reference sequence). The CDR3 has 14 residues. Trimming removed 0 bases from V and 10 bases from J, with 13 bases in between. Enrolled during active infection, Seattle patients were then followed longitudinally. Clones were sequenced by immunoSEQ multiplex PCR, and TCRdb holds only the in-frame ones, with some missing. The table lists about 420,000 clones, around 90% of them singletons. This TCR derives from a man aged 18 to 35 with COVID-19, enrolled during active disease. The chain has TRBV10-1 and TRBJ2-1, with D hard to call. The specimen sequenced was peripheral blood. In DNA, the CDR3 is TGCGCCAGCAGTGAGTCGAACGTACTGAACGAGCAGTTCTTC. This encodes CASSESNVLNEQFF.